The clone carrying this T cell receptor (beta chain) was recorded at least ten times. Its specificity is not known. This record comes from a study of CD8 T cells in ankylosing spondylitis. Study-wide points: Clones tied to disease were said to be significantly enriched in matched ankylosing spondylitis synovial fluid.

The CDR3 length is 15 residues. Trimming took 9 bases from V and 4 from J; bases not matched to a gene: 14. Germline CDR1 MNHEY, CDR2 SMNVEV (reference sequence). Preparation of TCR beta libraries was done by quantitative 5'-RACE with molecular barcodes. TCRdb reprocessed the 5' RACE reads via MiXCR and lists one record per CDR3 protein. The sample gives some 130,000 distinct CDR3 sequences, approximately 9.7% of which show up once; more than 3% is in the top ten. Sample: blood, either unsorted or a sorted T cell fraction (not recorded which). The V call is TRBV27, the J call TRBJ2-5; 7 bases fit TRBD2. This TCR was recovered from a male donor with ankylosing spondylitis or in good health (not recorded which). CDR3 loop: CASSGSGTVLETQYF. For the CDR3, the DNA is TGTGCCAGTTCGGGGAGCGGGACGGTGTTAGAGACCCAGTACTTC.